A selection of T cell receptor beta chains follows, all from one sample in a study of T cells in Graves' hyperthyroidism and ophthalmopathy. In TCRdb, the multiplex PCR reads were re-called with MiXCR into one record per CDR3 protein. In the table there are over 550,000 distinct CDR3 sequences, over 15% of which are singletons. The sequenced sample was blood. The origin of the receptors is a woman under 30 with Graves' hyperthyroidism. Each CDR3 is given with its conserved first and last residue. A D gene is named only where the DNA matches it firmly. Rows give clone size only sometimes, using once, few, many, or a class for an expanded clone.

TGCAGCGTTGACGAGGACGACTCTGGAAACACCATATATTTT	CSVDEDDSGNTIYF	.	.	TRBJ1-3	TRBV29-1
TGTGCCAGCAGCTTCCCCGGGACAGGGGGCAATGGCTACACCTTC	CASSFPGTGGNGYTF	few	TRBD1	TRBJ1-2	TRBV7-2
TGTGCCAGCAGCTGGACTAGCGGGATAGGAGAGACCCAGTACTTC	CASSWTSGIGETQYF	few	TRBD2	TRBJ2-5	TRBV5-4
TGCGCCAGCAGCCCGGGACTAGCGGGCGCCACAGATACGCAGTATTTT	CASSPGLAGATDTQYF	.	TRBD2	TRBJ2-3	TRBV5-1
TGTGCCAGCAGCTTGACACTTGAAGCTTTCTTT	CASSLTLEAFF	.	.	TRBJ1-1	TRBV7-9
TGTGCCAGCAGCTTTCGGACAGGGGGATCTGGGAACACTGAAGCTTTCTTT	CASSFRTGGSGNTEAFF	few	TRBD1	TRBJ1-1	TRBV7-2
TGTGCCAGCAGCGCGGACAGGTCGGGGACTGAAGCTTTCTTT	CASSADRSGTEAFF	few	TRBD1	TRBJ1-1	TRBV9
TGCGCCAGCAGCCAAAGCGGGCCCACCGGGGAGCTGTTTTTT	CASSQSGPTGELFF	few	.	TRBJ2-2	TRBV4-1
TGTGCCAGTAATTGGGGAGGGTCCCAAGAGACCCAGTACTTC	CASNWGGSQETQYF	many	TRBD2	TRBJ2-5	TRBV2
TGTGCCAGAATTTCCCTCCCGCCGGGCACTGAAGCTTTCTTT	CARISLPPGTEAFF	.	.	TRBJ1-1	TRBV7-6
TGCGCCAGCAGCCCCCGGGACAACTCCTACGAGCAGTACTTC	CASSPRDNSYEQYF	.	.	TRBJ2-7	TRBV5-1
TGTGCCAGCCGGGACAGGGTGACAGATACGCAGTATTTT	CASRDRVTDTQYF	many	TRBD1	TRBJ2-3	TRBV28
TGTGCCAGCAGGTGGGTGATGGGACCGAACACTGAAGCTTTCTTT	CASRWVMGPNTEAFF	.	.	TRBJ1-1	TRBV2
TGTGCCAGCAGTTTAAGGGGAAATCGCTACGAGCAGTACTTC	CASSLRGNRYEQYF	few	.	TRBJ2-7	TRBV28
TGTGCCAGCAGTTACTCAGGTCGGGGTTTGGGGGAGACCCAGTACTTC	CASSYSGRGLGETQYF	.	.	TRBJ2-5	TRBV6-5
TGTGCCAGCAGCCCCCTCAGCGGGCTGCAGGGCGTGAACACTGAAGCTTTCTTT	CASSPLSGLQGVNTEAFF	.	.	TRBJ1-1	TRBV6-1
TGCGCCAGCAGTGCCCGGGACAGGGCCGTCAATGAGCAGTTCTTC	CASSARDRAVNEQFF	many	TRBD1	TRBJ2-1	TRBV10-2
TGTGCCAGCAGCTTATCAGGGACAGGCGTCAGGGACGAGCAGTACTTC	CASSLSGTGVRDEQYF	.	TRBD1	TRBJ2-7	TRBV7-9
TGCAGTGCTCGATTGGGACTAGCGACGGGGGAGACCCAGTACTTC	CSARLGLATGETQYF	many	TRBD2	TRBJ2-5	TRBV20-1
TGTGCCATCAGTGAGTCGACTAGCGGGGTGCAGACCCAGTACTTC	CAISESTSGVQTQYF	.	TRBD2	TRBJ2-5	TRBV10-3
TGTGCCAGCAGTTTCGTGGCAGGGGCCTACGAGCAGTACTTC	CASSFVAGAYEQYF	many	.	TRBJ2-7	TRBV27
TGTGCCAGTAGTATCGCGGCCGGTAGCTCCTACGAGCAGTACTTC	CASSIAAGSSYEQYF	few	.	TRBJ2-7	TRBV19
TGTGCCAGCAACCTCGACGCGGGTGGCACCGGGGAGCTGTTTTTT	CASNLDAGGTGELFF	many	.	TRBJ2-2	TRBV6-2/TRBV6-3
TGCGCCAGCAGCTTGGCGGGCGGATCGGCGGGCACCGGGGAGCTGTTTTTT	CASSLAGGSAGTGELFF	few	.	TRBJ2-2	TRBV5-1
TGTGCCAGCAGTTACCCCCGTGGCTACACCTTC	CASSYPRGYTF	few	.	TRBJ1-2	TRBV6-2/TRBV6-3
TGTGCCAGCGGAGAGACTTGGGCAGATACGCAGTATTTT	CASGETWADTQYF	few	.	TRBJ2-3	TRBV12-3/TRBV12-4
TGCAGCGTTGCCCTCGGCGACGGGCCCCAGCATTTT	CSVALGDGPQHF	many	.	TRBJ1-5	TRBV29-1
TGTGCCAGCATCATGACAGGGTCGAACTATGGCTACACCTTC	CASIMTGSNYGYTF	few	TRBD1	TRBJ1-2	TRBV5-6